One sample yielded the 5 T cell receptor beta chains listed below, sequenced in a study of beta chain features in type 1 diabetes. Study-wide points: In all four CD4+ subsets, TCRB CDR3 length was significantly, moderately reduced in type 1 diabetes.

Antigens of these TCRs are unknown. The study reverse transcribed the entire isolated RNA, so it sequenced expressed TCRB transcripts. This table comes from immunoSEQ multiplex PCR, and its TCRdb copy is limited to in-frame clones, with some not included. The table shows 400,000 or so clones, with around 13% occurring only once. Sequenced: naive CD4+ T cells from blood. The receptors derive from a woman younger than 30 with type 1 diabetes.

This clone was found a few times. The chain employs TRBV28 and TRBJ2-1, with D possibly matching TRBD2 (5 bases). Germline-derived CDR1 and CDR2 are MDHEN and SYDVKM. The CDR3 runs 16 residues. Between the trimmed V and J ends, which lost 4 bases and 8 bases, there was a span of 21 bases. The chain's CDR3 is CASSSPSSSSLHEQFF. As DNA, the CDR3 is TGTGCCAGCAGTTCCCCCAGCTCCTCTAGCTTACATGAGCAGTTCTTC.

This clone was detected a few times. The chain is built from TRBV27 and TRBJ2-7; the match to TRBD1 covers 8 bases. The CDR3 totals 17 residues. The V and J ends lost 5 bases and 1 base, in that order; junction bases with no gene match: 13. Germline loops: CDR1 MNHEY, CDR2 SMNVEV (reference sequence). This CDR3 is CASSRQGWYSGSYEQYF. The CDR3 nucleotides read TGTGCCAGCAGTCGACAGGGGTGGTATTCGGGGTCCTACGAGCAGTACTTC.

The chain employs TRBV4-1 and TRBJ2-7; 7 bases line up with TRBD1. Germline V gene sequence: CDR1 MGHRA, CDR2 YSYEKL. Trimming removed 1 base from V and 2 bases from J; junction bases left unmatched: 5. This CDR3 spans 15 amino acids. CDR3 nucleotides: TGCGCCAGCAGCCAAGCGGGGACAGTCACCTACGAGCAGTACTTC. Protein product: CASSQAGTVTYEQYF.

The chain's CDR3 is CASSLGQPSYEQYF. The CDR3 nucleotides are TGTGCCAGCAGCTTAGGACAGCCGAGCTACGAGCAGTACTTC. The rearrangement joins TRBV7-2 to TRBJ2-7, with a tentative D call TRBD1 (5 bases). The CDR3 has 14 residues. Trimming took 1 base from V and 3 from J, leaving 10 bases between them. CDR1 and CDR2 from the germline V gene are SGHTA and FQGNSA. The variable domain in full, completed from reference TRBV7-2 and TRBJ2-7, reads GAGVSQSPSNKVTEKGKDVELRCDPISGHTALYWYRQSLGQGLEFLIYFQGNSAPDKSGLPSDRFSAERTGGSVSTLTIQRTQQEDSAVYLCASSLGQPSYEQYFGPGTRLTVT.

This clone was counted only a few times. The chain joins TRBV14 to TRBJ1-2, with TRBD1 identical over 7 bases. Germline values: CDR1 SGHDN, CDR2 FVKESK. The length of the CDR3 is 14 residues. The trim removed 4 bases at V and 3 bases at J, leaving 5 bases unmatched. DNA for the CDR3: TGTGCCAGCAGCCTCGCCAGGGGGGACTATGGCTACACCTTC. Its translation is CASSLARGDYGYTF.